Below, 27 T cell receptor beta chains from the same sample are listed, as sequenced in a study of OX40 agonist ivuxolimab in advanced cancers. The protocol was immunoSEQ multiplex PCR, while the TCRdb copy is restricted to in-frame clones and leaves out a portion. In the table there are tens of thousands of clones, around 87% of which are singletons. Source: CD4+ or CD8+ T cells sorted from blood, taken in a trial of the OX40 agonist ivuxolimab. These receptors were collected from an adult with an advanced solid tumor such as melanoma, head and neck, liver or kidney cancer.

The chain combines TRBV6-6 with TRBJ1-2; D not certain. This CDR3 is 15 amino acids long. Germline assignment: CDR1 MNHNY and CDR2 SVGAGI (reference sequence). V shed 5 bases and J shed 0 bases, with 13 bases lying between them. The chain's CDR3 is CASSPTQVTNYGYTF. The DNA of the CDR3 is TGTGCCAGCAGTCCGACCCAAGTTACTAACTATGGCTACACCTTC.

The chain couples TRBV19 to TRBJ1-5; D is unresolved. The germline V gene encodes CDR1 LNHDA and CDR2 SQIVND (reference sequence). The CDR3 has 14 residues. Trimming stripped 5 bases from V and 4 bases from J, with 12 bases between. Here the CDR3 DNA reads TGTGCCAGTAGTGTAGGTCCTCTAAATCAGCCCCAGCATTTT. Translated: CASSVGPLNQPQHF.

This clone came up once. V is TRBV7-8 and J is TRBJ2-3; D gene uncertain. CDR1 and CDR2 (germline): SGHVS, FQNEAQ. The V end was cut by 2 bases, the J end by 4 bases, with 13 bases between. The CDR3 loop spans 15 amino acids. The CDR3 nucleotides are TGTGCCAGCAGCTTAAACGATAGGGCCTCAGATACGCAGTATTTT. Translated, it gives CASSLNDRASDTQYF.

This rearrangement joins TRBV7-8 to TRBJ2-1; 8 positions agree with TRBD2. J was trimmed by 6 bases and V by 5 bases; bases with no gene match: 6. CDR1 and CDR2 from the germline V gene are SGHVS and FQNEAQ. The length of the CDR3 is 14 residues. This CDR3 reads CASSLQSGGNEQFF. CDR3 coding DNA: TGTGCCAGCAGCCTCCAAAGCGGGGGCAATGAGCAGTTCTTC.

The chain joins TRBV7-9 to TRBJ1-5, with D maybe TRBD1 (6 bases). Germline V CDR1 and CDR2: SEHNR, FQNEAQ (reference sequence). The CDR3 consists of 14 residues. The germline V and J ends were trimmed by 4 bases and 5 bases, with 12 bases remaining between them. The chain's CDR3 is CASSSGEYDQPQHF. CDR3 bases: TGTGCCAGCAGCTCAGGGGAGTACGATCAGCCCCAGCATTTT.

The V call is TRBV7-9, the J call TRBJ2-7; 7 nucleotides line up with TRBD2. This CDR3 spans 15 amino acids. From germline, CDR1 is SEHNR and CDR2 FQNEAQ (reference sequence). Trimming removed 6 bases from V and 3 bases from J; junction bases left unmatched: 11. As DNA, the CDR3 is TGTGCCAGCAGTCACCCCGCGGCGGGGGTCTACGAGCAGTACTTC. Translating gives CASSHPAAGVYEQYF.

Points on this clone: A much larger clone is a single base away; this may be a read error. The genes are TRBV5-4 and TRBJ2-5; 14 nucleotides align to TRBD2. TRBJ2-7 matches the DNA end more closely, so the J call is doubtful. Germline V gives CDR1 SGHNT, CDR2 YYREEE (reference sequence). The CDR3 sequence is 15 residues long. The CDR3 DNA reads TGTGCCAGCAGCTTGGGGACTAGCGGGGGGAGCGAGCAGTACTTC. Protein product: CASSLGTSGGSEQYF.

The sample holds a few counts of this clone. CDR3 sequence: CASSSTPGVGEETQYF. The CDR3 DNA is TGTGCCAGCAGCTCTACCCCCGGGGTAGGGGAGGAGACCCAGTACTTC. This sequence joins TRBV7-9 and TRBJ2-5, with D tentatively TRBD1 or TRBD2 (5 bases each). The ends were cut back, 4 bases at V and 5 bases at J, with 20 bases in the middle. The CDR3 consists of 16 residues. CDR1 is SEHNR, CDR2 FQNEAQ, per germline (reference sequence).

V is TRBV6-6 and J is TRBJ2-5; D unresolved. Trimming pared 6 bases from V and 3 bases from J, leaving 11 bases between. This CDR3 region has 13 residues. Looked up from germline, CDR1 is MNHNY and CDR2 is SVGAGI (reference sequence). The CDR3 DNA is TGTGCCAGCAGCCTGACGGTAAAAGAGACCCAGTACTTC. Amino acid sequence: CASSLTVKETQYF.

The J gene is TRBJ1-2, the V gene TRBV13; tentative D call: TRBD1 (5 bases). Germline V gene sequence: CDR1 PRHDT, CDR2 FYEKMQ (reference sequence). V lost 0 bases and J lost 7, with 12 bases in between. This CDR3 contains 14 residues. The CDR3 sequence: CASSLGLQVPGYTF. In nucleotides, the CDR3 is TGTGCCAGCAGCTTAGGTTTACAGGTCCCTGGCTACACCTTC. Looking up the rest from reference TRBV13 and TRBJ1-2 gives the full variable domain: AAGVIQSPRHLIKEKRETATLKCYPIPRHDTVYWYQQGPGQDPQFLISFYEKMQSDKGSIPDRFSAQQFSDYHSELNMSSLELGDSALYFCASSLGLQVPGYTFGSGTRLTVV.

The chain recombines TRBV27 with TRBJ1-1, with a possible D match to TRBD1 (6 bases). Per the germline V gene, CDR1 is MNHEY and CDR2 is SMNVEV (reference sequence). CDR3 size: 19 residues. V was clipped by 5 bases and J by 1 base, with 26 bases between them. The chain's CDR3 is CASSPLDSRGDPTNTEAFF. The CDR3, as DNA: TGTGCCAGCAGTCCCTTGGACAGCCGAGGGGACCCGACGAACACTGAAGCTTTCTTT.

The chain employs TRBV11-2 and TRBJ1-2; 8 positions match TRBD1. This CDR3 is 15 amino acids long. Germline lookup yields CDR1 SGHAT and CDR2 FQNNGV. The V gene end was trimmed by 6 bases and the J gene end by 3 bases; junction bases not matched to a gene: 9. CDR3 amino acids: CASSSSRTGYYGYTF. CDR3 DNA sequence: TGTGCCAGCAGTTCTTCTCGGACAGGGTACTATGGCTACACCTTC.

The gene calls are TRBV6-5 and TRBJ1-2, with TRBD1 as a possible D gene (6 bases). V was clipped by 2 bases and J by 4 bases, with 14 bases between them. The germline V gene encodes CDR1 MNHEY and CDR2 SVGAGI. There are 15 residues in the CDR3. The CDR3 nucleotides read TGTGCCAGCAGTTACCCGACAGGCGGCGTCTATGGCTACACCTTC. It codes for CASSYPTGGVYGYTF.

V usage is TRBV7-8 and J usage is TRBJ2-7; D perhaps matches TRBD2 (7 bases). The CDR3 extends over 16 amino acids. Germline V gene data show CDR1 as SGHVS and CDR2 as FQNEAQ. Trimming pared 5 bases from V and 6 bases from J, leaving 23 bases between. Written as DNA, the CDR3 is TGTGCCAGCAGCGTCGGGGAGGGCGGGGGCTCAATCGAGCAGTACTTC. Translating it yields CASSVGEGGGSIEQYF.

The chain couples TRBV15 to TRBJ2-6; no definite D call. The V and J ends lost 6 bases and 0 bases respectively, with 12 bases between them. The CDR3 extends over 16 amino acids. Germline CDR1 LNHNV, CDR2 YYDKDF (reference sequence). CDR3 residues: CATSLDSHSGANVLTF. The DNA for the CDR3 is TGTGCCACCAGTTTAGACTCACACTCTGGGGCCAACGTCCTGACTTTC.

This chain links TRBV7-2 with TRBJ1-4, with 7 nucleotides matching TRBD1. The length of the CDR3 is 18 residues. Germline trimming cut 5 bases from V and 3 bases from J; bases unmatched to any gene: 15. In germline, CDR1 is SGHTA, CDR2 FQGNSA. Written as DNA, the CDR3 is TGTGCCAGCAGCCCAAAGGGGTGGGGACAGAGATCTAATGAAAAACTGTTTTTT. Protein sequence: CASSPKGWGQRSNEKLFF.

The V and J genes are TRBV19 and TRBJ2-7; unclear D gene. Deletions cut 4 bases from V and 5 bases from J, with 9 bases between. The CDR3 has 12 amino acids. The germline V gene encodes CDR1 LNHDA and CDR2 SQIVND (reference sequence). CDR3 DNA: TGTGCCAGTAGTACCCAGGTAAACGAGCAGTACTTC. It translates to CASSTQVNEQYF.

The rearrangement links TRBV27 to TRBJ1-1, with D unresolved. The CDR3 has 15 amino acids. V shed 0 bases and J shed 0 bases, with 8 bases lying between them. Per germline, CDR1 MNHEY and CDR2 SMNVEV (reference sequence). The CDR3 DNA follows: TGTGCCAGCAGTTTATCGGAGGGTCTGAACACTGAAGCTTTCTTT. It is translated as CASSLSEGLNTEAFF.

The chain employs TRBV10-3 and TRBJ2-5, with D uncertain. This CDR3 has 12 residues. The V and J ends lost 3 bases and 2 bases respectively, with 4 bases between them. Germline assignment: CDR1 ENHRY and CDR2 SYGVKD. The CDR3 loop reads CAISEWQETQYF. The CDR3 DNA reads TGTGCCATCAGTGAATGGCAAGAGACCCAGTACTTC.

This clone was found a few times. The chain couples TRBV5-6 to TRBJ1-5, with TRBD1 matching 11 bases. This CDR3 is built from 15 residues. J was trimmed by 4 bases and V by 5 bases; bases with no gene match: 5. CDR1 and CDR2 from the germline V gene are SGHDT and YYEEEE. CDR3: CASSSGTGGNQPQHF. The CDR3 DNA follows: TGTGCCAGCAGTTCCGGGACAGGGGGGAATCAGCCCCAGCATTTT.

CDR3 in amino acids: CASRLTGQGEKLFF. The DNA for the CDR3 is TGTGCCAGCAGATTGACAGGGCAGGGTGAAAAACTGTTTTTT. The V and J genes are TRBV6-6 and TRBJ1-4; 7 bases are a match to TRBD1. Germline assignment: CDR1 MNHNY and CDR2 SVGAGI (reference sequence). Losses at the gene ends were 6 bases for V and 7 bases for J; bases not matched to a gene: 8. The CDR3 contains 14 residues.

The rearrangement joins TRBV29-1 to TRBJ2-7; TRBD2 matches 7 bases. V was clipped by 7 bases and J by 2 bases; unmatched bases: 8. This CDR3 is 13 amino acids long. Germline V CDR1 and CDR2: SQVTM, ANQGSEA. CDR3 amino acids: CSALGGYPYEQYF. CDR3 bases: TGCAGCGCCCTGGGAGGGTACCCCTACGAGCAGTACTTC.

The chain combines TRBV29-1 with TRBJ2-3; 7 nucleotides match TRBD2. With 0 bases clipped from V and 4 bases from J, the junction kept 7 bases outside the gene matches. The CDR3 has 15 amino acids. Germline lookup yields CDR1 SQVTM and CDR2 ANQGSEA. In nucleotides, the CDR3 is TGCAGCGTTGAAGAAAGGGGAGGGAGGGCAGATACGCAGTATTTT. Translation: CSVEERGGRADTQYF.

The chain combines TRBV5-4 with TRBJ1-4, with a possible D match to TRBD1 (5 bases). CDR1 and CDR2 (germline): SGHNT, YYREEE (reference sequence). This CDR3 contains 15 residues. V lost 1 base and J lost 4, with 11 bases in between. CDR3 in DNA: TGTGCCAGCAGCTTGCTAGGGGCCAGTAATGAAAAACTGTTTTTT. This encodes CASSLLGASNEKLFF.

The CDR3 loop is CATHQGGMNTEAFF. CDR3 nucleotide sequence: TGTGCCACCCACCAGGGAGGCATGAACACTGAAGCTTTCTTT. The chain has TRBV6-5 and TRBJ1-1; possible D gene TRBD1, 5 bases. V gave up 10 bases and J gave up 0 bases, with 15 bases separating them. Germline V CDR1 and CDR2: MNHEY, SVGAGI. CDR3 length equals 14 residues.

The genes are TRBV6-5 and TRBJ2-1; D remains unclear. V lost 10 bases, J lost 6 bases, and 10 bases lay in between. Germline CDR1 reads MNHEY; CDR2 reads SVGAGI. The CDR3 covers 11 residues. DNA of the CDR3: TGTGCCATTTCTTGGGGCAATGAGCAGTTCTTC. Its protein is CAISWGNEQFF.

The chain joins TRBV28 to TRBJ2-5; TRBD2 might be the D (5 bases). Germline-derived CDR1 and CDR2 are MDHEN and SYDVKM. Trimming left V 6 bases short and J 5 bases short, with 22 bases between. This CDR3 is built from 16 residues. The CDR3 nucleotides are TGTGCCAGCAGCATACCGGGCCGGGATGGGTTCGAGACCCAGTACTTC. Translation gives CASSIPGRDGFETQYF. The entire variable domain, with the rest obtained from reference TRBV28 and TRBJ2-5, is as follows: DVKVTQSSRYLVKRTGEKVFLECVQDMDHENMFWYRQDPGLGLRLIYFSYDVKMKEKGDIPEGYSVSREKKERFSLILESASTNQTSMYLCASSIPGRDGFETQYFGPGTRLLVL.